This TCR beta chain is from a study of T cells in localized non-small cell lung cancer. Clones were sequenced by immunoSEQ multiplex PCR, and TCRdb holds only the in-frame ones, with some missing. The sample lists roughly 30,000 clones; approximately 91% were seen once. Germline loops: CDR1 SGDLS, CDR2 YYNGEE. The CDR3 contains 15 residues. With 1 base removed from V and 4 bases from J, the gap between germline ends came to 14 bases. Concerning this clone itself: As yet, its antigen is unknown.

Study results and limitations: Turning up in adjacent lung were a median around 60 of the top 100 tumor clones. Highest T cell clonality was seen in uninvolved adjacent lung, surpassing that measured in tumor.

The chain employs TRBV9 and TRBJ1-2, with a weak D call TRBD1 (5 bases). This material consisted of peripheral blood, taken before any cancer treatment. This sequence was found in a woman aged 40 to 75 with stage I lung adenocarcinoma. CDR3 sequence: CASSVSDVGAYGYTF. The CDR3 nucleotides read TGTGCCAGCAGCGTATCCGACGTTGGGGCCTATGGCTACACCTTC.